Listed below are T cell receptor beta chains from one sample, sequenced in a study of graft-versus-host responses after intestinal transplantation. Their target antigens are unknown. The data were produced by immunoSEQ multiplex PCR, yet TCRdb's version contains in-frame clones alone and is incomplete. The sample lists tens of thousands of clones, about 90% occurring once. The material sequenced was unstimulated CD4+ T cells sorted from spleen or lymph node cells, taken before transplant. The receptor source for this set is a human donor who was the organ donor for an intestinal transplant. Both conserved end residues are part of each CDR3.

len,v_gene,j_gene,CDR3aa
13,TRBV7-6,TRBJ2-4,CASSLGQGHIQYF
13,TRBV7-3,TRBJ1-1,CASREQGEGEAFF
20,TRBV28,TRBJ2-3,CASSPHRDRGIAGDTDTQYF
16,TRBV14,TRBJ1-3,CASSQPGQGAGNTIYF
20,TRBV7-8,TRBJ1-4,CASSLGLSSGGWGTNEKLFF
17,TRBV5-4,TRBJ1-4,CASSLRTPEGTNEKLFF
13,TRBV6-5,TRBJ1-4,CASSYGGFEKLFF
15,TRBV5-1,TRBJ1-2,CASRNQGAAGYGYTF
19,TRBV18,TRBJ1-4,CASSPPLTSGGPTNEKLFF
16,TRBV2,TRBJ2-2,CASSDSGDANTGELFF
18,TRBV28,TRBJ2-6,CASSLSALNPSGANVLTF
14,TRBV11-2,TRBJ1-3,CASSEYRSGNTIYF
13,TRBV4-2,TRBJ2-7,CASSQADRDEQYF
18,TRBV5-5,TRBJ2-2,CASSSPDRTGGNTGELFF
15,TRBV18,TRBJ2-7,CASSPDRGAAYEQYF
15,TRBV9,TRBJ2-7,CASSVGQGASYEQYF
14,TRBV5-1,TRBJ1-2,CASSPRDRAYGYTF
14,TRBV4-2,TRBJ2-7,CASGRSGSSYEQYF
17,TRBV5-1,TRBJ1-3,CASSLCLVGASGNTIYF
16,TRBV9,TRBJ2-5,CASSLRTSATGETQYF
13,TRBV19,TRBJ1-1,CASSIKPNTEAFF
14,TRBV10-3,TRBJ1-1,CAIGVTLMNTEAFF
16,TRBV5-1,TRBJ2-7,CASSFGGLAGSYEQYF
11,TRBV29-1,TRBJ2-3,CSVARSDTQYF